Listed below are T cell receptor beta chains from one sample, sequenced in a study of early T cells in non-severe SARS-CoV-2 infection. TCRdb independently ran MiXCR on the 5' RACE reads; one entry per CDR3 protein. The table includes 75,000 to 80,000 distinct CDR3 sequences, around 11% detected once. This sample comprised whole blood, obtained at baseline. Every receptor here comes from an adult who was a healthcare worker with PCR-confirmed SARS-CoV-2 infection or an uninfected control (not recorded which). The CDR3 runs from the conserved cysteine through the conserved F or W. The listing skips clone size in some rows; elsewhere it reads once, few, many or a size class.

abundance | j_gene | v_gene | CDR3aa
many | TRBJ1-2 | TRBV11-1 | CASSSRGRGYTF
few | TRBJ1-1 | TRBV10-3 | CAISEFDAEAFF
many | TRBJ2-2 | TRBV11-3 | CASSLISGTSGSGTGELFF
many | TRBJ1-2 | TRBV6-5 | CASSYTGRNNYGYTF
few | TRBJ1-2 | TRBV28 | CASTRSLPGGYTF
. | TRBJ2-7 | TRBV7-8 | CASSPGLSYEQYF
. | TRBJ2-1 | TRBV7-8 | CASSLTENSYNEQFF
. | TRBJ2-1 | TRBV4-3 | CASSHEPEYEQFF
. | TRBJ1-1 | TRBV20-1 | CSARKTATAEAFF
few | TRBJ2-1 | TRBV5-5 | CASSNTGGLDEQFF
many | TRBJ1-6 | TRBV27 | CASSPWTGVGSPLHF
few | TRBJ2-7 | TRBV6-2/TRBV6-3 | CASTAGGDYYEQYF
. | TRBJ2-2 | TRBV5-1 | CASSLEAGAQTGELFF
many | TRBJ2-1 | TRBV28 | CASSFVGGRDEQFF
. | TRBJ1-5 | TRBV30 | CAWSAQQGSNQPQHF
few | TRBJ2-2 | TRBV28 | CASSSPGRPNTGELFF
. | TRBJ2-7 | TRBV6-2/TRBV6-3 | CASKFVQGNEQYF
. | TRBJ1-1 | TRBV14 | CASSHHVMNTEAFF
. | TRBJ2-7 | TRBV6-6 | CASSLGLAGSYEQYF
many | TRBJ1-1 | TRBV10-2 | CASSVSARTDAFF
many | TRBJ2-3 | TRBV6-2/TRBV6-3 | CASSYSGRDSQDTQYF
few | TRBJ2-1 | TRBV19 | CASSLAGGNSYNEQFF